This entry lists 31 T cell receptor beta chains sequenced from one sample in a study of shared clonotypes between healthy human individuals (dated by TCRdb to 2020 to 2021). The receptor library was made with the immunoSEQ multiplex PCR assay. The table was pulled from immuneACCESS by TCRdb, which kept in-frame rearrangements only. Such tables lose some clones; where checked, under half of the loss comes from unresolved V genes, and the rest has no known cause. For this sample the table gives roughly 2.2 million clones, of which 93% were detected only once. The top ten hold under 0.45% of the sample. The sample was naive CD4+ T cells from PBMCs. Read against the paper, the sample's cell subset or site label means: CD45RA+ positively selected. The source of these receptors is a young man in good health. Some clones in this sample may be carry-over from other donors' samples.

This clone is a singleton in its sample. The genes are TRBV7-2 and TRBJ2-1; D may be TRBD1 or TRBD2 (6 bases each). Trimming pared 5 bases from V and 9 bases from J, leaving 17 bases between. Germline values: CDR1 SGHTA, CDR2 FQGNSA. CDR3 length: 14 residues. DNA for the CDR3: TGTGCCAGCAGCGACACGTGGGGGGCAAGTGAGCAGTTCTTC. This codes for CASSDTWGASEQFF.

The rearrangement joins TRBV18 to TRBJ1-4, with a tentative D call TRBD1 (5 bases). The germline V gene encodes CDR1 KGHSH and CDR2 LQKENI. The CDR3 totals 17 residues. Trimming removed 4 bases at V and 8 bases at J, with 23 bases between. CDR3 sequence: CASSLLSPGVTGEKLFF. The CDR3, as DNA: TGTGCCAGCTCACTTCTCTCCCCGGGGGTAACAGGCGAAAAACTGTTTTTT.

To note about this clone: Other DNA sequences of this sample code for an identical CDR3. The V and J genes are TRBV30 and TRBJ2-7, with D unresolved. Germline loops: CDR1 GTSNPN, CDR2 SVGIG (reference sequence). The CDR3 extends over 11 amino acids. Between the trimmed V and J ends, which lost 3 bases and 4 bases, there was a span of 7 bases. The CDR3 region has the DNA TGTGCCTGGAGCGCAGAGTACGAGCAGTACTTC. Translation gives CAWSAEYEQYF. The full variable domain, completed using reference TRBV30 and TRBJ2-7, is SQTIHQWPATLVQPVGSPLSLECTVEGTSNPNLYWYRQAAGRGLQLLFYSVGIGQISSEVPQNLSASRPQDRQFILSSKKLLLSDSGFYLCAWSAEYEQYFGPGTRLTVT.

Points on this clone: The sample holds other DNA sequences that translate to the same CDR3. V and J are TRBV7-2 and TRBJ1-2; D remains ambiguous. The germline V gene has CDR1 SGHTA and CDR2 FQGNSA. The CDR3 extends over 15 amino acids. Between the trimmed V and J ends, which lost 1 base and 5 bases, there was a span of 14 bases. The CDR3 here is CASSLGSGPSYGYTF. For the CDR3, the DNA is TGTGCCAGCAGCTTAGGGTCGGGCCCTAGTTATGGCTACACCTTC.

The chain is built from TRBV5-6 and TRBJ2-7, with 10 bases aligning to TRBD1. Germline trimming cut 0 bases from V and 0 bases from J; bases unmatched to any gene: 3. The CDR3 loop spans 16 amino acids. Germline CDR1 SGHDT, CDR2 YYEEEE. DNA of the CDR3: TGTGCCAGCAGCTTGGGCGGGACAGGGGCCTCCTACGAGCAGTACTTC. Amino acid sequence: CASSLGGTGASYEQYF.

The chain couples TRBV5-1 to TRBJ1-4; D remains ambiguous. The CDR3 runs 15 residues. Trimming stripped 4 bases from V and 4 bases from J, with 14 bases between. CDR1 is SGHRS and CDR2 is YFSETQ in the germline V gene. CDR3 amino acids: CASSLRTADNEKLFF. CDR3 sequence (DNA): TGCGCCAGCAGCCTGAGGACGGCAGATAATGAAAAACTGTTTTTT.

The CDR3 protein is CASSLPDGTTYEQYF. Written as DNA, the CDR3 is TGTGCCAGCAGTTTACCGGATGGAACTACCTACGAGCAGTACTTC. This chain connects TRBV27 to TRBJ2-7; D ambiguous. There are 15 residues in the CDR3. Per the germline V gene, CDR1 is MNHEY and CDR2 is SMNVEV (reference sequence). V was trimmed by 2 bases and J by 2 bases, leaving 13 bases between them.

This clone was seen only once. This sequence joins TRBV19 and TRBJ2-6; D call uncertain. Germline loops: CDR1 LNHDA, CDR2 SQIVND (reference sequence). Trimming took 6 bases from V and 0 from J, leaving 9 bases between them. The CDR3 has 15 residues. CDR3 in amino acids: CASRQTTSGANVLTF. The CDR3 DNA reads TGTGCCAGTAGGCAGACGACCTCTGGGGCCAACGTCCTGACTTTC.

The chain uses TRBV27 and TRBJ2-7; 9 bases are shared with TRBD2. The CDR3 length is 16 residues. After removal of 6 bases from V and 2 bases from J, the junction contained 11 bases not matched to a gene. Per germline, CDR1 MNHEY and CDR2 SMNVEV (reference sequence). The DNA of the CDR3 is TGTGCCAGCAGGGCCAGGCCGGCGGGAGGGCCCTACGAGCAGTACTTC. Protein sequence: CASRARPAGGPYEQYF.

This clone was seen a handful of times. This specimen includes other DNA sequences encoding the same CDR3. The rearrangement links TRBV7-9 to TRBJ1-3, with D unclear. The V end was cut by 0 bases, the J end by 2 bases, with 5 bases between. The germline V gene has CDR1 SEHNR and CDR2 FQNEAQ (reference sequence). The CDR3 totals 14 residues. DNA for the CDR3: TGTGCCAGCAGCTTAGCAGGGACTGGAAACACCATATATTTT. Encoded protein: CASSLAGTGNTIYF.

On this clone: A read error may produce the germline difference seen at one junction end. Distinct nucleotide sequences in the sample also encode this CDR3. The chain recombines TRBV20-1 with TRBJ1-1; the D gene is possibly TRBD1 (6 bases). CDR3 size: 11 residues. Germline V gene sequence: CDR1 DFQATT, CDR2 SNEGSKA (reference sequence). The CDR3 DNA sequence: TGCAGTGCTAGCCGGGACACCGAAGCTTTCTTT. The encoded protein is CSASRDTEAFF.

The chain has TRBV5-4 and TRBJ2-7, with TRBD1 matching over 10 bases. J was trimmed by 4 bases and V by 4 bases; bases with no gene match: 8. CDR3 size: 15 residues. Germline V gene lookup returns CDR1 SGHNT and CDR2 YYREEE (reference sequence). The DNA for the CDR3 is TGTGCCAGCAGCCTCGTGAGGGACAGGGGTTACGAGCAGTACTTC. Residues: CASSLVRDRGYEQYF.

The chain carries TRBV5-4 and TRBJ1-1, with a possible D match to TRBD1 (5 bases). Germline CDR1 SGHNT, CDR2 YYREEE (reference sequence). Trimming cost V 4 bases and J 0 bases, with 13 bases left between them. The CDR3 contains 15 residues. CDR3 nucleotide sequence: TGTGCCAGCAGCCCCGCGACAGCGATGAACACTGAAGCTTTCTTT. This translates into CASSPATAMNTEAFF. Looking up the rest from reference TRBV5-4 and TRBJ1-1 gives the full variable domain: ETGVTQSPTHLIKTRGQQVTLRCSSQSGHNTVSWYQQALGQGPQFIFQYYREEENGRGNFPPRFSGLQFPNYSSELNVNALELDDSALYLCASSPATAMNTEAFFGQGTRLTVV.

This rearrangement joins TRBV4-1 to TRBJ2-5; the D gene is possibly TRBD2 (5 bases). CDR1 and CDR2 (germline): MGHRA, YSYEKL. This CDR3 is built from 15 residues. Trimming left V 4 bases short and J 0 bases short, with 12 bases between. CDR3 sequence: CASSRGWGDQETQYF. CDR3 DNA: TGCGCCAGCAGCCGGGGATGGGGAGACCAAGAGACCCAGTACTTC.

This chain links TRBV10-3 with TRBJ2-5; 12 bases align to TRBD1. Germline loops: CDR1 ENHRY, CDR2 SYGVKD. With V trimmed by 6 bases and J by 5 bases, 7 bases remained unmatched. This CDR3 is 15 amino acids long. In nucleotides, the CDR3 is TGTGCCATCAGGCCCGGGACAGGGGGCTTGGAGACCCAGTACTTC. The encoded protein is CAIRPGTGGLETQYF.

The chain employs TRBV5-6 and TRBJ2-3, with no clear D. The CDR3 is made up of 16 amino acids. Germline values: CDR1 SGHDT, CDR2 YYEEEE. V dropped 4 bases and J dropped 2 bases, with 17 bases sitting between them. CDR3 sequence reads: CASSPPDHIFTDTQYF. The CDR3 DNA reads as TGTGCCAGCAGCCCCCCGGACCATATTTTCACAGATACGCAGTATTTT.

The gene calls are TRBV5-6 and TRBJ2-7; D is unresolved. Germline-derived CDR1 and CDR2 are SGHDT and YYEEEE. The CDR3 has 13 residues. V was shortened by 0 bases and J by 6 bases, with 10 bases between the two germline ends. The DNA for the CDR3 is TGTGCCAGCAGCTTGGTATCGGTCGGCGAGCAGTACTTC. It translates to CASSLVSVGEQYF. The variable domain in full, completed from reference TRBV5-6 and TRBJ2-7, reads DAGVTQSPTHLIKTRGQQVTLRCSPKSGHDTVSWYQQALGQGPQFIFQYYEEEERQRGNFPDRFSGHQFPNYSSELNVNALLLGDSALYLCASSLVSVGEQYFGPGTRLTVT.

The chain combines TRBV6-6 with TRBJ2-1, with 8 nucleotides matching TRBD2. V shed 3 bases, J shed 14 bases, and the junction held 6 bases outside the gene matches. CDR3 length: 12 amino acids. Germline CDR1 is MNHNY and CDR2 is SVGAGI (reference sequence). Here the CDR3 reads CASSYDGTRKFF. CDR3 bases: TGTGCCAGCAGTTATGACGGGACTAGAAAGTTCTTC.

The chain combines TRBV6-1 with TRBJ1-2; 9 nucleotides align to TRBD1. Germline-derived CDR1 and CDR2 are MNHNS and SASEGT. The CDR3 is 15 residues long. J was trimmed by 3 bases and V by 6 bases; bases with no gene match: 8. CDR3 in DNA: TGTGCCAGCAGGGGACAGGGATTAGCGCACTATGGCTACACCTTC. Its protein is CASRGQGLAHYGYTF.

J is TRBJ1-4 and V is TRBV2; no firm D call. V lost 6 bases to trimming and J lost 5 bases, with 19 bases between them. Germline V gene lookup returns CDR1 SNHLY and CDR2 FYNNEI. The CDR3 contains 16 residues. The CDR3 sequence is CASRPERLAANEKLFF. The CDR3 coding sequence is TGTGCCAGCAGGCCCGAGCGACTGGCAGCGAATGAAAAACTGTTTTTT. Complete variable domain (other parts from reference TRBV2 and TRBJ1-4): EPEVTQTPSHQVTQMGQEVILRCVPISNHLYFYWYRQILGQKVEFLVSFYNNEISEKSEIFDDQFSVERPDGSNFTLKIRSTKLEDSAMYFCASRPERLAANEKLFFGSGTQLSVL.

The chain combines TRBV30 with TRBJ2-2, with 10 bases matching TRBD2. The germline V gene has CDR1 GTSNPN and CDR2 SVGIG (reference sequence). This CDR3 is built from 13 residues. CDR3 coding DNA: TGTGCGCTAGCGGGAGCCTTCACCGGGGAGCTGTTTTTT. This codes for CALAGAFTGELFF.

The chain couples TRBV30 to TRBJ1-4, with 7 bases aligning to TRBD1. The trim removed 4 bases at V and 0 bases at J, leaving 5 bases unmatched. This CDR3 is 15 amino acids long. Per germline, CDR1 GTSNPN and CDR2 SVGIG (reference sequence). CDR3 in amino acids: CAWKTGQATNEKLFF. The CDR3, as DNA: TGTGCCTGGAAGACAGGACAGGCAACTAATGAAAAACTGTTTTTT.

The chain carries TRBV30 and TRBJ2-1; D gene unclear. Germline lookup yields CDR1 GTSNPN and CDR2 SVGIG (reference sequence). This CDR3 spans 14 amino acids. The V and J ends lost 5 bases and 0 bases respectively, with 11 bases between them. The CDR3 sequence: CAWRLRSSYNEQFF. CDR3 coding DNA: TGTGCCTGGCGACTCCGAAGCTCCTACAATGAGCAGTTCTTC.

Notes on this clone: Distinct nucleotide sequences in the sample also encode this CDR3. This chain links TRBV29-1 with TRBJ2-3; D uncertain. CDR1 and CDR2 from the germline V gene are SQVTM and ANQGSEA. The CDR3 is 12 residues long. The V and J ends lost 3 bases and 1 base respectively, with 5 bases between them. CDR3 coding DNA: TGCAGCGTTGACGCAGGCACAGATACGCAGTATTTT. Protein product: CSVDAGTDTQYF.

This chain joins TRBV25-1 and TRBJ2-3; the match to TRBD2 covers 8 bases. The CDR3 extends over 14 amino acids. The V segment lost 8 bases and the J segment 1 base; nucleotides outside the gene matches: 5. Germline V CDR1 and CDR2: MGHDK, SYGVNS. The CDR3 here is CASFSGVRTDTQYF. The DNA for the CDR3 is TGTGCCAGCTTTAGCGGGGTTCGCACAGATACGCAGTATTTT.

This chain joins TRBV5-1 and TRBJ2-1, with 8 nucleotides matching TRBD2. Losses at the gene ends were 4 bases for V and 4 bases for J; bases not matched to a gene: 7. Per germline, CDR1 SGHRS and CDR2 YFSETQ. This CDR3 comprises 15 residues. The CDR3 DNA is TGCGCCAGCAGCCCGGTAGCGGGACAATACAATGAGCAGTTCTTC. Its translation is CASSPVAGQYNEQFF.

This clone has only one observation. The chain has TRBV5-1 and TRBJ1-2, with TRBD1 identical over 8 bases. The CDR3 spans 15 residues. In germline, CDR1 is SGHRS, CDR2 YFSETQ. V dropped 3 bases and J dropped 2; count of bases not matched to a gene: 6. The CDR3 protein is CASSSGTGLNYGYTF. The DNA of the CDR3 is TGCGCCAGCAGCTCAGGGACAGGCCTGAACTATGGCTACACCTTC.

The chain joins TRBV7-3 to TRBJ2-3; 9 nucleotides agree with TRBD2. This CDR3 is built from 16 residues. Germline assignment: CDR1 SGHTA and CDR2 FQGTGA. V shed 2 bases, J shed 6 bases, and the junction held 9 bases outside the gene matches. CDR3 coding DNA: TGTGCCAGCAGCTTAGGTCTAGCGGGGTCCCACGATACGCAGTATTTT. Protein product: CASSLGLAGSHDTQYF.

V usage is TRBV28 and J usage is TRBJ2-6; D call uncertain. Germline-derived CDR1 and CDR2 are MDHEN and SYDVKM. Between the trimmed V and J ends, which lost 6 bases and 0 bases, there was a span of 6 bases. The CDR3 spans 14 residues. The CDR3 here is CASSPYSGANVLTF. The CDR3 coding sequence is TGTGCCAGCAGCCCCTACTCTGGGGCCAACGTCCTGACTTTC.

The chain carries TRBV2 and TRBJ1-3, with D maybe TRBD1 (6 bases). Trimming shortened V by 7 bases and J by 0 bases, and 19 bases separated the two germline ends. This CDR3 comprises 17 residues. Germline lookup yields CDR1 SNHLY and CDR2 FYNNEI. The CDR3 region is CASTHGGGFHSGNTIYF. The CDR3 DNA reads TGTGCCAGCACCCACGGCGGGGGCTTCCACTCTGGAAACACCATATATTTT.

V gene TRBV7-3 combines with J gene TRBJ2-2; no clear D gene. The CDR3 totals 14 residues. CDR1 and CDR2 from the germline V gene are SGHTA and FQGTGA. The V and J ends lost 6 bases and 5 bases respectively, with 13 bases between them. The CDR3 DNA sequence: TGTGCCAGCAGTCCCTCCTTGTGGACCGGGGAGCTGTTTTTT. Amino acids: CASSPSLWTGELFF.